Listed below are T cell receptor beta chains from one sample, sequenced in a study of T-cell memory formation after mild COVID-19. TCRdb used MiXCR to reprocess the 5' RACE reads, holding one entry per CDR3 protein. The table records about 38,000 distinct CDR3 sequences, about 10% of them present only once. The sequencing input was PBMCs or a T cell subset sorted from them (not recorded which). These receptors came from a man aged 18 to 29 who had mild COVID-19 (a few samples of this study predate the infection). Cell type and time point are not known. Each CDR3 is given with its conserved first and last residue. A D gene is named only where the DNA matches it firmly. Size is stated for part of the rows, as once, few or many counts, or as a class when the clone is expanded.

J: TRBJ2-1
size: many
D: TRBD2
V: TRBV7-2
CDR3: CASSKLAGGNFAQIEQFF
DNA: TGTGCCAGCAGCAAACTAGCGGGGGGGAATTTCGCCCAAATTGAGCAGTTCTTC

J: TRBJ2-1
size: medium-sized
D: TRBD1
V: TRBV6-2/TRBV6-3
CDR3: CASSPLRDRVDNEQFF
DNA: TGTGCCAGCAGTCCCCTCCGGGACAGGGTGGACAATGAGCAGTTCTTC

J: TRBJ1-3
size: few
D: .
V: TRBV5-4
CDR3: CASSLLGENSGNTIYF
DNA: TGTGCCAGCAGCTTGCTAGGGGAAAACTCTGGAAACACCATATATTTT

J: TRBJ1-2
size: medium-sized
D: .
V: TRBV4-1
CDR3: CASSQVRTGYGYTF
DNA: TGCGCCAGCAGCCAAGTAAGGACGGGTTATGGCTACACCTTC

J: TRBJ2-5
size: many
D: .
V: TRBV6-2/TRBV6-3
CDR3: CASSFLVGETQYF
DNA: TGTGCCAGCAGTTTTCTAGTGGGCGAGACCCAGTACTTC

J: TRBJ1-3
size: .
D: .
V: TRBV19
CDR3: CASRIPEGRSSGNTIYF
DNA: TGTGCCAGTAGAATCCCCGAAGGGCGATCCTCTGGAAACACCATATATTTT

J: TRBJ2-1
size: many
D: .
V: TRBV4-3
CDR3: CASSQEIRINEQFF
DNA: TGCGCCAGCAGCCAAGAGATTAGGATCAATGAGCAGTTCTTC

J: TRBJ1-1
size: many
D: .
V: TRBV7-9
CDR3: CASSLEAGTEAFF
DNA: TGTGCCAGCAGCTTAGAGGCTGGCACTGAAGCTTTCTTT

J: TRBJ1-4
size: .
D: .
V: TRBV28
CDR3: CASSWGATNEKLFF
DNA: TGTGCCAGCAGCTGGGGGGCAACCAATGAAAAACTGTTTTTT

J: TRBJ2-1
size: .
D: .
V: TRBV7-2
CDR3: CASSLARLEGENEQFF
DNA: TGTGCCAGCAGCTTAGCCCGTCTAGAAGGTGAGAATGAGCAGTTCTTC

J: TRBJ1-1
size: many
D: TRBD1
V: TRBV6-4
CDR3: CASSAGTGGTEAFF
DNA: TGTGCCAGCAGTGCCGGGACAGGGGGCACTGAAGCTTTCTTT

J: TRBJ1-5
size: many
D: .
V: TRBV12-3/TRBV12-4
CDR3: CASSSPGPQPQHF
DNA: TGTGCCAGCAGTTCCCCGGGTCCACAGCCCCAGCATTTT

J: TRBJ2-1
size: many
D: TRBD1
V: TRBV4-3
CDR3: CASSQETAGGYNEQFF
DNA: TGCGCCAGCAGCCAAGAAACGGCAGGGGGATACAATGAGCAGTTCTTC

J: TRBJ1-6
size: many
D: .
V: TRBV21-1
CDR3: CASSKPDRANSPLHF
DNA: TGTGCCAGCAGCAAACCGGACAGAGCAAATTCACCCCTCCACTTT